A selection of T cell receptor beta chains follows, all from one sample in a study of T cell changes during pregnancy in multiple sclerosis. TCRdb's table, derived via immunoSEQ multiplex PCR, lists solely in-frame clones and lacks some. The repertoire holds about 49,000 clones, with approximately 94% as singletons. Material: CD8+ T cells from peripheral blood mononuclear cells, obtained before pregnancy. Receptor source: a female donor with multiple sclerosis, enrolled in a pregnancy study. Both conserved end residues are part of each CDR3. Each record gives: D gene, clone size, V gene, J gene, CDR3 protein, CDR3 DNA. A D gene is named only where the DNA matches it firmly. Clone size is not always given. Where it is, it says once, few, many or a class for expanded clones.

>-|-|TRBV4-1|TRBJ2-3
CASSQVGDTQYF
TGCGCCAGCAGCCAAGTCGGAGATACGCAGTATTTT
>TRBD1|-|TRBV13|TRBJ2-1
CASSGTGQGSYNEQFF
TGTGCCAGCAGCGGAACGGGACAGGGGTCCTACAATGAGCAGTTCTTC
>-|-|TRBV5-6|TRBJ2-3
CASSPSTDTQYF
TGTGCCAGCAGCCCTAGCACAGATACGCAGTATTTT
>-|once|TRBV27|TRBJ1-1
CASSPGERNTEAFF
TGTGCCAGCAGTCCAGGCGAAAGGAACACTGAAGCTTTCTTT
>TRBD1|-|TRBV29-1|TRBJ2-7
CSVANRGRSYEQYF
TGCAGCGTTGCGAACAGGGGCCGCTCCTACGAGCAGTACTTC
>-|-|TRBV28|TRBJ2-1
CASSPASYNEQFF
TGTGCCAGCAGTCCCGCGTCGTACAATGAGCAGTTCTTC
>TRBD1|-|TRBV7-9|TRBJ1-4
CASRGGQGSEKLFF
TGTGCCAGCAGAGGAGGACAGGGGAGCGAAAAACTGTTTTTT
>-|-|TRBV7-9|TRBJ2-1
CASSLVLGSSIYNEQFF
TGTGCCAGCAGCTTAGTTCTTGGGAGTTCCATATACAATGAGCAGTTCTTC
>-|-|TRBV10-1|TRBJ1-1
CASSPRAPGDTEAFF
TGCGCCAGCAGTCCTCGGGCGCCGGGGGACACTGAAGCTTTCTTT
>TRBD1|-|TRBV29-1|TRBJ1-1
CSAEGQGAEAFF
TGCAGCGCTGAGGGACAGGGGGCTGAAGCTTTCTTT
>-|-|TRBV4-1|TRBJ1-2
CASSTRQGDYGYTF
TGCGCCAGCAGCACCCGTCAGGGTGACTATGGCTACACCTTC
>TRBD1|-|TRBV27|TRBJ1-5
CASRGQGNQPQHF
TGTGCCAGCAGAGGACAGGGGAATCAGCCCCAGCATTTT